The entry that follows covers one T cell receptor (beta chain) sequence. This clone was found once. Which antigen it targets is not known. No qualities accompany the bases; no much larger clone lies one base away. The data are from a study of CD8+ T cells in alopecia areata (dated by TCRdb to 2016 to 2019). Some background on the complete study: The treated patients, all with moderate-to-severe alopecia areata, were enrolled in an open-label pilot trial of oral tofacitinib given at 5 to 10 mg twice daily. Biopsies were taken from tofacitinib-treated patients at baseline and at 4 and 24 weeks of treatment, and a later scalp biopsy was taken in several of the tofacitinib-treated patients. Disease severity in treated patients was measured with the SALT score, which quantifies the percentage of affected scalp surface area. High-throughput TCRbeta sequencing was used to examine T cell clonal expansion in alopecia areata in both the C3H/HeJ mouse model and human patients. Scalp tissue and sorted CD4+ and CD8+ peripheral blood T cells from patchy and totalis/universalis alopecia areata patients and from healthy controls were covered by human TCRbeta sequencing. Patients received tofacitinib for 6 to 18 months and were then followed off drug for 6 months to check for delayed response and recurrence. The RNA source kit depended on sample type: the PAXgene miRNA kit for fixed scalp, the miRNeasy kit for PBMCs, and the RNeasy kit for mouse skin. TCRbeta CDR3 regions were amplified by immunoSEQ multiplex PCR with 35 Vbeta forward and 13 Jbeta reverse primers. Scalp clonality was compared across normal scalp (n=4), patchy alopecia areata scalp (n=8), and alopecia totalis/universalis scalp (n=8).

Here is what the overall study found, with its caveats: Compared with normal scalp, lesional scalp had higher clonality and more expanded CD8+ clones, particularly in alopecia totalis/universalis, a pattern that suggests antigenic drive. During tofacitinib treatment, many expanded lesional clones stuck around in both scalp and blood, and this persistence may partly explain why relapse happens after treatment is stopped. With tofacitinib, both scalp clonality and the number of expanded CD8+ clones among the top 100 scalp clones went down significantly. TCR sequences shared between patients were less clear than in mice, possibly partly because of HLA diversity in the patient population. Scalp TCR repertoire analysis is complicated because resident alphabeta T cells in normal human skin are also sequenced, whereas mouse skin is dominated by gammadelta T cells. The treated cohort was small, with a single nonresponder, so links between baseline CD8+ expansion and response need larger studies.

Library construction relied on the immunoSEQ multiplex PCR assay. RNA was extracted from all samples and reverse transcribed into cDNA as template for TCR sequencing. First-strand cDNA was synthesized using SuperScript III with a 2:1 mix of oligo-dT and random hexamers. Amplification bias was assessed with a synthetic immune receptor repertoire, and residual bias was removed computationally. Per the original workflow: After raw reads were preprocessed to remove errors, the CDR3 was defined following IMGT conventions as running from the conserved cysteine to phenylalanine. Clonality was calculated as 1 minus Shannon entropy normalized by log2 of the number of productive unique TCRs. CD4 or CD8 identity of scalp clones was inferred by cross-referencing scalp TCRbeta sequences with sorted blood CD4 and CD8 repertoires. TCRdb carries this immuneACCESS record with in-frame sequences only. Its versions omit some clonotypes, under half of them owing to an unresolved V gene in the studies checked, with the rest unexplained. V, J and clone size are those of that table, while D and trimming were read from the DNA. This sample is represented by over 150,000 clones; 60% of them were singletons. Clones ranked in the top ten supply 3.3% of the sample.

In the paper's terms, the time point label means: less than five weeks on oral tofacitinib. The sample's treatment or condition, from its label and the paper: oral pan-JAK inhibitor, 5-10 mg twice daily. Lesional scalp punch biopsies and peripheral blood were collected from alopecia areata patients. PBMCs were separated by density centrifugation and stained for CD3, CD4 and CD8, after which CD4+ and CD8+ T cells were sorted on a FACSAria. The receptor comes from a human donor with alopecia areata. Specimen: CD4+ T cells sorted from blood, collected at week 4, from a patient treated with tofacitinib.

The CDR3 loop reads CARGSGRNTEAFF. The nucleotide sequence is TGCGCCAGGGGATCGGGGAGGAACACTGAAGCTTTCTTT. Recombination connected TRBV23-1 to TRBJ1-1; confidence is insufficient to name the D gene. TRBV23-1 is an ORF for which the function is uncertain. The CDR3 numbers 13 residues from cysteine through phenylalanine. Only the CDR3 DNA stays, 39 bases, in frame from base 1. V gives up 9 bases and J gives up 1 base, and the segment between their germline ends measures 12 bases.